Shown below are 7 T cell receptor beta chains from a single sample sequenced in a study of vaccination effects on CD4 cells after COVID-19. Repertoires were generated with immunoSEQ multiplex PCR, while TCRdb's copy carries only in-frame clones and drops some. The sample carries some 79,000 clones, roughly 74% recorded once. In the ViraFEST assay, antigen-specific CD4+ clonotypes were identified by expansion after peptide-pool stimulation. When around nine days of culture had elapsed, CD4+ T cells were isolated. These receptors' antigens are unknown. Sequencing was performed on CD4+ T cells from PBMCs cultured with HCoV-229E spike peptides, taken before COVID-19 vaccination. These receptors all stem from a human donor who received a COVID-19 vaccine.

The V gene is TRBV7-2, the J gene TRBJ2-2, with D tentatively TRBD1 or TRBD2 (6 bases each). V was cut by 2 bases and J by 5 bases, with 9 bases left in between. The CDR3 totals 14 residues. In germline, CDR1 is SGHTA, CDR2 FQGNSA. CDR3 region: CASSLRGGTGELFF. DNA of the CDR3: TGTGCCAGCAGCTTAAGAGGGGGGACCGGGGAGCTGTTTTTT.

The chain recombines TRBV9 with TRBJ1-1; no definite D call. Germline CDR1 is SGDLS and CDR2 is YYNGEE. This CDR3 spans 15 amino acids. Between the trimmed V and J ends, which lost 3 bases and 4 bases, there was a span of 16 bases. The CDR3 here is CASSGGLLVGTEAFF. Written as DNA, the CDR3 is TGTGCCAGCAGCGGAGGACTCCTCGTAGGCACTGAAGCTTTCTTT. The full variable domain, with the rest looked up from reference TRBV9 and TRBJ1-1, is DSGVTQTPKHLITATGQRVTLRCSPRSGDLSVYWYQQSLDQGLQFLIQYYNGEERAKGNILERFSAQQFPDLHSELNLSSLELGDSALYFCASSGGLLVGTEAFFGQGTRLTVV.

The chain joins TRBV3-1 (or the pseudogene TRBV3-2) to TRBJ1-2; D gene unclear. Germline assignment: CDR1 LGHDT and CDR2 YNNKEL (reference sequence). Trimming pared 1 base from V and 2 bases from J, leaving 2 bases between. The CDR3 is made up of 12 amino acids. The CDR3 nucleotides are TGTGCCAGCAGCCAAGTGAACTATGGCTACACCTTC. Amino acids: CASSQVNYGYTF.

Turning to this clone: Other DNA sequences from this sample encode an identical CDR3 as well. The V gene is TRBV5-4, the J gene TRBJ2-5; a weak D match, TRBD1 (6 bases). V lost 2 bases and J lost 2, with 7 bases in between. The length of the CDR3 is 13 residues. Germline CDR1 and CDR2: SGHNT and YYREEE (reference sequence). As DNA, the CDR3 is TGTGCCAGCAGCTTAGACAGGCAAGAGACCCAGTACTTC. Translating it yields CASSLDRQETQYF.

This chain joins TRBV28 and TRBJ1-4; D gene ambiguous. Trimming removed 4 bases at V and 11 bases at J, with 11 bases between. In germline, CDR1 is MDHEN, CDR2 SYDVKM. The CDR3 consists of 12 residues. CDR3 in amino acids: CASSSEGRKLFF. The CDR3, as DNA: TGTGCCAGCAGTTCCGAGGGTAGGAAACTGTTTTTT.

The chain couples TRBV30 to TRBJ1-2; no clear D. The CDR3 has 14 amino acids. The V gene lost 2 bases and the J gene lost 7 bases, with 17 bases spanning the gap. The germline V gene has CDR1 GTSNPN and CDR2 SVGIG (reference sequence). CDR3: CAWSSGSWVRGYTF. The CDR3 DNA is TGTGCCTGGAGTAGCGGGAGCTGGGTGCGTGGCTACACCTTC.

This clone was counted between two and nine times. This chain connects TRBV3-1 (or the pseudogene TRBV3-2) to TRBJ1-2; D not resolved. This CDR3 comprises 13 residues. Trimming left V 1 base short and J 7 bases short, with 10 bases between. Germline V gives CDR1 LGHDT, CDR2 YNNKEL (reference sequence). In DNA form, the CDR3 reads TGTGCCAGCAGCCAAGGCCCAGGCGGTGGCTACACCTTC. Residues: CASSQGPGGGYTF.